This TCR beta chain stems from a study of graft-versus-host responses after intestinal transplantation (dated by TCRdb to the early 2020s). Broadly, across the study: Multivisceral, liver-intestinal, or isolated intestinal transplants were received by the recipients. Anti-thymocyte globulin induction was given to all recipients, followed by maintenance tacrolimus and steroids for around three years. After intestinal transplantation, graft-versus-host and host-versus-graft alloreactive T cell clones in the graft, circulation and bone marrow were tracked using bulk TCR-beta CDR3 sequencing. To identify alloreactive clones, pre-transplant mixed lymphocyte reaction products were sequenced and then compared with unstimulated pre-transplant donor and recipient T cells. Of the 20 to 30 intestinal transplant recipients enrolled in the cohort, one of whom was a retransplant, 3 patients without pretransplant specimens were excluded. Donor T cell macrochimerism was defined as a peak of at least 4% donor T cells among recipient peripheral blood mononuclear cells. Rather than going through the commercial service, samples from three later patients were sequenced in-house on an Illumina MiSeq and processed with MiXCR. The research as a whole found: In patients with donor T cell macrochimerism, the allografts had high GvH to HvG T cell clonal ratios. Peak levels of circulating GvH clones were associated with declines in HvG clones early after transplant. Conclusions were limited by the relatively low number and heterogeneity of intestinal transplant patients. GvH clones turned up in recipient bone marrow, with some appearing earlier in ileal mucosa or blood, a pattern consistent with an intestinal mucosal origin.

As regards this clone: What this receptor recognizes is not known. Per-base quality was not reported, and no clone a single base away is much larger than it.

What this sample's time point label stands for: cells obtained before transplantation from donor or recipient. CD3+CD4+ and CD3+CD8+ populations were FACS-sorted from unstimulated pre-transplant donor and recipient cells taken from spleen or lymph nodes. Preparation of the library involved the immunoSEQ multiplex PCR assay. For most patients, genomic DNA was isolated with the Qiagen DNeasy Blood and Tissue Kit and sent frozen to Adaptive Biotechnologies for TCR sequencing. For most patients, high-throughput TCR-beta CDR3 sequencing of genomic DNA was performed by Adaptive Biotechnologies. As for the original processing: Adaptive's ImmunoSEQ software supplied the TCR sequencing data for more than 15 patients, while MiXCR and VDJtools were used to process a few other patients. To correct CD4 versus CD8 sorting errors, any sequence found in both subsets at a frequency ratio below 5:1 was removed. CDR3 nucleotide sequences shared between donor and recipient were removed because their origin could not be assigned. At least 2-fold expansion over unstimulated cells and a minimum CFSE-low frequency of 0.002% (template counts) or 0.001% (read counts) were required for clones to be classified as alloreactive. Clones detected in sequenced pre-transplant spleen, lymph node, or MLR CFSE-low populations of the donor or recipient were defined as mappable. The cumulative frequency of alloreactive clones was calculated as a percentage of all sequences, weighted by copy number. This immuneACCESS table, as held by TCRdb, lists in-frame sequences with V and J called but not all clones. Of the missing ones, under half trace to an unresolved V gene in checked studies; the others have no known cause. The DNA gave D and trimming, while V, J and clone size come from that table. The table for this sample lists more than 70,000 clones; roughly 85% of them were counted only once. The biggest ten clones account for roughly 0.83% of the sample.

The material was unstimulated CD4+ T cells sorted from spleen or lymph node cells, obtained before intestinal transplant. The receptor's source is a human donor who received an intestinal transplant.

The CDR3 amino acid sequence is: CASSVGTSSYEQYF. The bases are TGTGCCAGCAGCGTCGGGACTAGTTCCTACGAGCAGTACTTC. Here the chain combines TRBV7-6 and TRBJ2-7; 8 nucleotides in the junction match TRBD2. The CDR3 covers 14 residues, taking in both the cysteine and the phenylalanine. Only the CDR3 part of the read is kept: 42 bases, read in frame from the first base. Clipping removes 5 bases from V and 1 base from J, with 4 as the unmatched junction base count. CDR1 and CDR2 are read off the germline V gene as SGHVS and FNYEAQ.